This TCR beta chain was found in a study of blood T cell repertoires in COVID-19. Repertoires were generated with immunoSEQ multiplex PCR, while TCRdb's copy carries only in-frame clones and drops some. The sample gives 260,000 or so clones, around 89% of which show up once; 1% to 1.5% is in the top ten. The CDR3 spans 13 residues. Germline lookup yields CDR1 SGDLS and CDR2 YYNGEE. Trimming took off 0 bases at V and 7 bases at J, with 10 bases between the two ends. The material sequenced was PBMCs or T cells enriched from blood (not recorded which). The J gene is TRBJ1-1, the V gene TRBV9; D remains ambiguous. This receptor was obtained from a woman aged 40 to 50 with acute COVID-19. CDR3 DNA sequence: TGTGCCAGCAGCGTAGTATATGGGAGTGAAGCTTTCTTT. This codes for CASSVVYGSEAFF.